This TCR beta chain emerged from a study of early stage breast cancer tumors (dated by TCRdb to about 2017). Context from the whole study: Of the 15 or so invasive breast tumors, eleven to twelve were found to be estrogen receptor-positive, progesterone receptor-positive and HER2-negative. The samples as a whole yielded a few million detected templates, corresponding to about a million unique clonotypes. The average read coverage per sample was about 10-fold. About 70% of the 12 ER+/PR+/HER2- tumors were invasive ductal carcinomas, while the other four were invasive lobular carcinomas. Findings and caveats that apply to the study as a whole: Sequencing bulk genomic DNA from unsorted cells could not capture chain pairing or functional markers like CD4, CD8 and FOXP3. Tumors showed approximately 2.5-fold higher T cell density and higher clonality than adjacent normal breast tissue. Greater similarity was observed between blood and normal breast repertoires than between blood and tumor repertoires, and tumor was distinguished from normal in about 90% of the 16 patients when each tissue was compared with blood. Enriched TCRB sequences shared across patients were mostly commonly generated sequences, unlikely to play an important role in the tumor microenvironment. The small cohort size prevented analysis by tumor subtype.

A note on this clone: The clone's antigen remains unknown. Base quality data are lacking; no much larger clone is found one base away.

The study profiled bulk TCR beta-chain repertoires in matched peripheral blood, tumor and adjacent normal breast tissue taken from about 15 patients with early-stage breast cancer. Before surgery, whole blood (about 5-11 mL) was collected into EDTA tubes and processed within 2 hours. Ficoll-Paque centrifugation in SepMate-50 tubes was used to isolate peripheral blood mononuclear cells. PBMCs were cryopreserved in about 90% FBS with around 10% DMSO in aliquots of roughly 1.9 to 4.5 million cells and stored in liquid nitrogen. Genomic DNA was extracted with the Qiagen AllPrep DNA/RNA Mini kit. Every sample was amplified as two independent genomic DNA replicates, using 0.5 ug for blood and roughly 1.6 ug for tumor or normal breast. TCRB sequencing of genomic DNA was carried out with the ImmunoSeq Intro kit according to the manufacturer's instructions. For absolute quantification, the roughly 31-cycle multiplex PCR included proprietary primers along with spike-in control sequences. An 87-bp fragment spanning the CDR3 and flanking V and J genes was sequenced with single-end 150-bp reads. Each lane of an Illumina MiSeq running version 3.0 chemistry carried seven multiplexed samples, with two replicates apiece. In the paper's pipeline: Raw data were processed with the vendor's proprietary pipeline, and both replicates were merged into a single result per sample. Clonotypes were defined as productive rearrangements sharing the V-gene family, CDR3 amino acid sequence and J-gene segment. Clonality was calculated as 1 minus the normalized Shannon entropy (Pielou evenness) of TCRB abundances. To estimate T cell density, the total number of templates was divided by the input cell count, which was inferred from how much DNA went in. Recon with default parameters was used to estimate total repertoire diversity and clonality. A clonotype counted as tumor-enriched if its abundance in tumor exceeded 0.1% and was at least 32-fold higher than its abundance in normal breast. TCRdb obtained this table from immuneACCESS and retained in-frame rearrangements with V and J assigned. These tables miss some clones; where compared with another copy, unresolved V genes account for less than half of the shortfall, and the remainder is unexplained. V, J and clone size derive from that table, while D and trimming were established from the DNA sequence. The sample table records 50,000 to 65,000 clones; 90% to 95% of these occur just once. The ten biggest clones cover approximately 4.7% of the sample.

The CDR3 contains 16 residues, cysteine and phenylalanine counted. Only CDR3 DNA is held: 48 bases, read in frame from base 1. V is cut by 5 bases and J by 4 bases, and the space between the germline ends is 17 bases. CDR1 and CDR2 are read off the germline V gene (reference sequence) as SEHNR and FQNEAQ. The sequencing input was blood. The rearranged segments are TRBV7-9 and TRBJ2-2, and possibly TRBD1, on 7 matching bases. The source of this sequence is a person aged 70 to 85 with breast cancer. The DNA reads TGTGCCAGCAGCCCCGGAGGGGGCGCATTCACCGGGGAGCTGTTTTTT. Its amino acids are CASSPGGGAFTGELFF.